These 28 T cell receptor beta chains share one sample of origin, sequenced in a study of blood T cell repertoires in COVID-19 (dated by TCRdb to about 2020). Libraries were built with the immunoSEQ multiplex PCR assay. The source is immuneACCESS, and TCRdb retained only in-frame sequences with V and J called. Part of the clones is not carried over; for the studies checked, unresolved V genes explain less than half of this, and the remainder is unexplained. Recorded for this sample are around 80,000 clones; about 73% of them occurred a single time. The ten largest clones take up approximately 5.8% of the sample. Sequences were obtained from peripheral blood. The receptors derive from a man aged 45-60 years with active or convalescent COVID-19.

V usage is TRBV6-4 and J usage is TRBJ1-2; 7 bases line up with TRBD1. The CDR3 has 13 residues. V trimming: 6 bases; J trimming: 4 bases; junction bases outside the gene matches: 5. The germline CDR1 and CDR2 sequences are MRHNA and SNTAGT. CDR3 sequence reads: CASRIQGSYGYTF. CDR3 nucleotide sequence: TGTGCCAGCAGAATACAGGGGTCCTATGGCTACACCTTC.

The chain uses TRBV7-5 and TRBJ2-3; the DNA was not compared with TRBD2, the D call given in the table. TRBV7-5 is given as a pseudogene. This CDR3 has 16 residues. Here the CDR3 reads CARSCRLAGGTDTQYF. CDR3 nucleotide sequence: TGTGCCAGAAGCTGCCGACTAGCGGGAGGCACAGATACGCAGTATTTT.

This clone appeared a single time. This chain joins TRBV2 and TRBJ1-2, with D possibly matching TRBD1 (5 bases). Germline-derived CDR1 and CDR2 are SNHLY and FYNNEI. The CDR3 is 14 residues long. Trimming took off 2 bases at V and 8 bases at J, with 15 bases between the two ends. CDR3 nucleotide sequence: TGTGCCAGCAGTGAACCCAGGGTTCTAGAAGGCTACACCTTC. Residues: CASSEPRVLEGYTF.

The chain links TRBV6-2 or TRBV6-3 to TRBJ1-1, with D maybe TRBD1 (5 bases). Germline-derived CDR1 and CDR2 are MNHEY and SVGEGT. V gave up 4 bases and J gave up 1 base, with 13 bases separating them. The CDR3 loop spans 15 amino acids. CDR3 DNA sequence: TGTGCCAGCAGTTTATTGGTCAGGGCGAACACTGAAGCTTTCTTT. This sequence encodes CASSLLVRANTEAFF.

The genes are TRBV7-3 and TRBJ1-2, with TRBD1 matching over 8 bases. Germline-derived CDR1 and CDR2 are SGHTA and FQGTGA. CDR3 size: 13 residues. The J segment lost 3 bases and the V segment lost 5 bases, leaving 2 bases of the junction unmatched. In DNA, the CDR3 is TGTGCCAGCAGCCCGGGACAGGACTATGGCTACACCTTC. Encoded protein: CASSPGQDYGYTF.

This chain joins TRBV5-6 and TRBJ1-2, with 8 bases identical to TRBD1. Germline CDR1 is SGHDT and CDR2 is YYEEEE. The CDR3 covers 15 residues. With V trimmed by 4 bases and J by 7 bases, 12 bases remained unmatched. In DNA form, the CDR3 reads TGTGCCAGCAGCCTGACAGGGGCCGAAGAAGGTGGCTACACCTTC. Protein: CASSLTGAEEGGYTF. The full variable domain, its missing parts supplied by reference TRBV5-6 and TRBJ1-2, is DAGVTQSPTHLIKTRGQQVTLRCSPKSGHDTVSWYQQALGQGPQFIFQYYEEEERQRGNFPDRFSGHQFPNYSSELNVNALLLGDSALYLCASSLTGAEEGGYTFGSGTRLTVV.

V usage is TRBV10-3 and J usage is TRBJ2-7; 7 bases are a match to TRBD2. J was trimmed by 4 bases and V by 4 bases; bases with no gene match: 1. Germline CDR1 reads ENHRY; CDR2 reads SYGVKD. This CDR3 spans 12 amino acids. The CDR3 nucleotides are TGTGCCATCAGTGCGCGGGGGTACGAGCAGTACTTC. Translating it yields CAISARGYEQYF.

The chain carries TRBV19 and TRBJ2-2; D is unclear. The CDR3 has 16 residues. Germline lookup yields CDR1 LNHDA and CDR2 SQIVND (reference sequence). The V end lost 1 base, the J end lost 3 bases, and 12 bases lay between the germline ends. The CDR3 bases are TGTGCCAGTAGTATAGGCAAGGCAGGTCACACCGGGGAGCTGTTTTTT. This gives the protein CASSIGKAGHTGELFF.

This rearrangement joins TRBV6-4 to TRBJ2-1, with TRBD2 matching over 9 bases. The CDR3 is 16 amino acids. V lost 3 bases, J lost 1 base, and 4 bases stayed unmatched. Germline CDR1 MRHNA, CDR2 SNTAGT. Written as DNA, the CDR3 is TGTGCCAGCAGTGAGCTAGCGGGGCCTTCCTACAATGAGCAGTTCTTC. Its protein product is CASSELAGPSYNEQFF.

The genes are TRBV11-3 and TRBJ2-3; a weak D match, TRBD2 (5 bases). With 5 bases removed from V and 2 bases from J, the gap between germline ends came to 14 bases. This CDR3 contains 15 residues. From germline, CDR1 is SGHNT and CDR2 YENEEA. CDR3 loop: CASSLEGRSTDTQYF. In DNA form, the CDR3 reads TGTGCCAGCAGCCTCGAGGGCAGATCCACAGATACGCAGTATTTT.

The chain joins TRBV19 to TRBJ2-5; either TRBD1 or TRBD2 may supply D (5 bases each). The CDR3 loop spans 11 amino acids. The germline V gene encodes CDR1 LNHDA and CDR2 SQIVND (reference sequence). CDR3 amino acids: CASGIGEWQYF. CDR3 bases: TGTGCAAGTGGGATAGGGGAGTGGCAGTACTTC. The variable domain in full, completed from reference TRBV19 and TRBJ2-5, reads DGGITQSPKYLFRKEGQNVTLSCEQNLNHDAMYWYRQDPGQGLRLIYYSQIVNDFQKGDIAEGYSVSREKKESFPLTVTSAQKNPTAFYLCASGIGEWQYFGPGTRLLVL.

CDR3 loop: CASSQEMRGDGEQYF. CDR3 bases: TGTGCCAGCAGCCAAGAGATGCGGGGGGATGGGGAGCAGTACTTC. The chain combines TRBV3-1 (or the pseudogene TRBV3-2) with TRBJ2-7; 8 bases are shared with TRBD2. The length of the CDR3 is 15 residues. Per germline, CDR1 LGHDT and CDR2 YNNKEL (reference sequence). The V segment lost 0 bases and the J segment 7 bases; nucleotides outside the gene matches: 8.

This clone was detected only a few times. This chain connects TRBV7-5 to TRBJ1-2; the table names TRBD1, a call not compared with the DNA. TRBV7-5 is a pseudogene locus. The CDR3 has 13 residues. The CDR3 DNA follows: TGTGTCAGAAGCTTAGGTCAGGTTGATGGCTACACCTTC. Its translation: CVRSLGQVDGYTF.

CDR3 protein: CASSPRYTGELFF. The CDR3 DNA is TGTGCCAGCAGCCCCCGGTACACCGGGGAGCTGTTTTTT. J is TRBJ2-2 and V is TRBV7-9; D is uncertain. Germline loops: CDR1 SEHNR, CDR2 FQNEAQ (reference sequence). The V end lost 5 bases, the J end lost 3 bases, and 7 bases lay between the germline ends. The CDR3 length is 13 residues.

This chain uses TRBV24-1 with TRBJ2-1; weak D call: TRBD2 (6 bases). CDR1 and CDR2 from the germline V gene are KGHDR and SFDVKD. V was pared by 5 bases and J by 7 bases, with 17 bases between. The CDR3 is 15 amino acids. The CDR3 loop is CATSGGLGRENEQFF. CDR3 in DNA: TGTGCCACCAGTGGCGGTCTAGGCCGGGAGAATGAGCAGTTCTTC.

In regard to this clone: Other DNA sequences within the sample encode an identical CDR3. The rearrangement links TRBV19 to TRBJ1-2; the match to TRBD1 covers 8 bases. The CDR3 has 14 amino acids. V trimming: 9 bases; J trimming: 4 bases; junction bases outside the gene matches: 10. The germline gives CDR1 LNHDA, CDR2 SQIVND (reference sequence). CDR3 coding DNA: TGTGCCAGCCAAGACCGGGACAGGTCCTATGGCTACACCTTC. It specifies CASQDRDRSYGYTF.

The chain combines TRBV6-5 with TRBJ1-2; 11 nucleotides line up with TRBD1. V gave up 1 base and J gave up 7 bases; unmatched junction bases: 5. This CDR3 has 15 amino acids. Germline assignment: CDR1 MNHEY and CDR2 SVGAGI. The CDR3 region has the DNA TGTGCCAGCAGTTACTTGGACAGGGGGCAGAGTGGCTACACCTTC. Translated, it gives CASSYLDRGQSGYTF.

The J gene is TRBJ1-2, the V gene TRBV6-5; 7 bases are shared with TRBD1. This CDR3 comprises 14 residues. Germline V CDR1 and CDR2: MNHEY, SVGAGI. The CDR3 region is CAAKGAFPPVGYTF. For the CDR3, the DNA is TGTGCTGCGAAGGGGGCCTTCCCCCCGGTTGGCTACACCTTC.

The chain joins TRBV7-2 to TRBJ1-1, with no clear D. CDR1 and CDR2 from the germline V gene are SGHTA and FQGNSA. V gave up 6 bases and J gave up 4 bases, with 15 bases separating them. This CDR3 is 14 amino acids long. CDR3 bases: TGTGCCAGCAGAATACAAATTCGAAGCACTGAAGCTTTCTTT. Protein sequence: CASRIQIRSTEAFF.

The DNA for the CDR3 is TGCGCCAGCGGGGGGGCCGGACTAGCGGAGAAGTTTGAGCAGTTCTTC. Protein: CASGGAGLAEKFEQFF. The chain combines TRBV10-2 with TRBJ2-1, with 10 bases fitting TRBD2. The V and J ends lost 8 bases and 9 bases, in that order; junction bases with no gene match: 16. The germline gives CDR1 WSHSY, CDR2 SAAADI. This CDR3 spans 16 amino acids.

The V call is TRBV29-1, the J call TRBJ2-2, with D perhaps TRBD2 (6 bases). In germline, CDR1 is SQVTM, CDR2 ANQGSEA. V gave up 7 bases and J gave up 1 base, with 16 bases separating them. This CDR3 has 15 amino acids. The CDR3 DNA follows: TGCAGCGCCTCCCTGACCGGGGGGAACACCGGGGAGCTGTTTTTT. Translating it yields CSASLTGGNTGELFF.

This chain links TRBV29-1 with TRBJ2-3; weak D call: TRBD1 (5 bases). Germline assignment: CDR1 SQVTM and CDR2 ANQGSEA. The length of the CDR3 is 13 residues. The germline V and J ends were trimmed by 3 bases and 6 bases, with 13 bases remaining between them. CDR3 loop: CSVDGQGGDTQYF. The CDR3 nucleotides read TGCAGCGTTGATGGGCAGGGCGGCGATACGCAGTATTTT.

The rearrangement links TRBV29-1 to TRBJ1-1, with D possibly being TRBD1 (5 bases). V was trimmed by 4 bases and J by 1 base, leaving 10 bases between them. Germline V lookup: CDR1 SQVTM, CDR2 ANQGSEA. The CDR3 has 13 residues. This CDR3 reads CSVVGQGNTEAFF. The CDR3 DNA sequence: TGCAGCGTTGTGGGTCAGGGGAACACTGAAGCTTTCTTT.

The rearrangement uses TRBV7-3 and TRBJ2-1; 9 bases agree with TRBD2. The CDR3 is 16 residues long. Germline V gene sequence: CDR1 SGHTA, CDR2 FQGTGA. V shed 4 bases and J 4 bases; nucleotides not matched to a gene: 8. The CDR3 DNA reads as TGTGCCAGCAGCTCCGTGAGCGGGGGGTCTTACAATGAGCAGTTCTTC. This codes for CASSSVSGGSYNEQFF.

This clone was observed a few times. CDR3 sequence: CASSVLLEPSGELFF. DNA of the CDR3: TGTGCCAGCAGCGTACTTTTGGAGCCGTCCGGGGAGCTGTTTTTT. The chain has TRBV7-2 and TRBJ2-2; D gene unclear. Trimming took 5 bases from V and 6 from J, leaving 16 bases between them. The CDR3 covers 15 residues. CDR1 SGHTA and CDR2 FQGNSA come from the germline V gene.

CDR3 residues: CASSIPSAGQGKPQHF. DNA of the CDR3: TGTGCCAGTAGTATTCCCTCAGCGGGACAAGGAAAGCCCCAGCATTTT. The V call is TRBV19, the J call TRBJ1-5; TRBD1 is a possible D gene (6 bases). V was clipped by 3 bases and J by 8 bases, with 20 bases between them. Per germline, CDR1 LNHDA and CDR2 SQIVND (reference sequence). There are 16 residues in the CDR3.

This clone is a singleton in its sample. For the CDR3, the DNA is TGTGCCAGTAGTATAGGGGGCGGGAACGAGCAGTACTTC. Translating it yields CASSIGGGNEQYF. The chain links TRBV19 to TRBJ2-7; TRBD2 is a possible D gene (6 bases). Germline CDR1 reads LNHDA; CDR2 reads SQIVND (reference sequence). V was shortened by 1 base and J by 5 bases, with 9 bases between the two germline ends. The CDR3 consists of 13 residues. The full variable domain, rest sourced from reference TRBV19 and TRBJ2-7, is DGGITQSPKYLFRKEGQNVTLSCEQNLNHDAMYWYRQDPGQGLRLIYYSQIVNDFQKGDIAEGYSVSREKKESFPLTVTSAQKNPTAFYLCASSIGGGNEQYFGPGTRLTVT.

In regard to this clone: This specimen includes other DNA sequences encoding the same CDR3. The chain uses TRBV4-3 and TRBJ2-7; 11 bases line up with TRBD2. This CDR3 has 15 residues. V shed 3 bases and J 3 bases; nucleotides not matched to a gene: 4. The V gene's germline CDR1 is LGHNA and CDR2 YSLEER. CDR3 sequence reads: CASSQGGTSGYEQYF. For the CDR3, the DNA is TGCGCCAGCAGCCAGGGAGGGACTAGCGGCTACGAGCAGTACTTC.